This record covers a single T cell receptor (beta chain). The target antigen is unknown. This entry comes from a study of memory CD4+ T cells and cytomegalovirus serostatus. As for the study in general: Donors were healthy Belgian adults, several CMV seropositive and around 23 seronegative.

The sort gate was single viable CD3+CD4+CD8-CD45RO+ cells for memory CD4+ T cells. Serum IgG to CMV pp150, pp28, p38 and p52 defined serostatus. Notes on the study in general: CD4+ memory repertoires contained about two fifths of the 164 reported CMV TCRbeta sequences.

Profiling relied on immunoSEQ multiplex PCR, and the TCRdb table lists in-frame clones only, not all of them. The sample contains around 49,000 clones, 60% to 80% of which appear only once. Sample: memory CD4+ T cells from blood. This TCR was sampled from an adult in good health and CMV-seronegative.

The CDR3 DNA follows: TGCGCCAGCAGCAGGGCAGGGAGCTCCTACGAGCAGTACTTC. The encoded protein is CASSRAGSSYEQYF. The chain is built from TRBV5-1 and TRBJ2-7; D is perhaps TRBD1 or TRBD2 (5 bases each). CDR1 and CDR2 (germline): SGHRS, YFSETQ. The CDR3 runs to 14 residues. Between the trimmed V and J ends, which lost 4 bases and 0 bases, there was a span of 11 bases.